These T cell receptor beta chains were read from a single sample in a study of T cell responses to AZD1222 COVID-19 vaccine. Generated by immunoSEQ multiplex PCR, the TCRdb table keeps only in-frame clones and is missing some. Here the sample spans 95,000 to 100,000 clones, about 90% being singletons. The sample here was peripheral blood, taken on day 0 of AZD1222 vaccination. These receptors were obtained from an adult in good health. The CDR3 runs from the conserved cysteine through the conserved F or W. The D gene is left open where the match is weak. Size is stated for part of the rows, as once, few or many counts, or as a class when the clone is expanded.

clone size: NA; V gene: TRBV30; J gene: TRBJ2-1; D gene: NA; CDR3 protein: CAWSVGGLARRYNEQFF; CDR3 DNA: TGTGCCTGGAGTGTGGGTGGGCTAGCGAGGAGATACAATGAGCAGTTCTTC
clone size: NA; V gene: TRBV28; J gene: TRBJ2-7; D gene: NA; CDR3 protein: CASSHSSANLYLYEQYF; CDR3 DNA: TGTGCCAGCAGTCACTCTTCAGCTAATCTTTACCTCTACGAGCAGTACTTC
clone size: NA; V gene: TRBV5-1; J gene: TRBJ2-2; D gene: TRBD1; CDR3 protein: CASSFRADRAKTGELFF; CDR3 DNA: TGCGCCAGCAGCTTCAGGGCGGACAGGGCGAAAACCGGGGAGCTGTTTTTT
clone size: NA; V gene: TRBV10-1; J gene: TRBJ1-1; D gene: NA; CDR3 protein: CASSREDRTEAFF; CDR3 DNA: TGCGCCAGCTCTAGAGAGGATCGCACTGAAGCTTTCTTT
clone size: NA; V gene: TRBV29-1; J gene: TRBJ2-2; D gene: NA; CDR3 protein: CSVTGTGELFF; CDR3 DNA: TGCAGCGTGACCGGCACCGGGGAGCTGTTTTTT
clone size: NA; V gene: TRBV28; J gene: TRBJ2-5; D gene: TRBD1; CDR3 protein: CASQTGDETQYF; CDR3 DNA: TGTGCCAGCCAGACAGGGGACGAGACCCAGTACTTC
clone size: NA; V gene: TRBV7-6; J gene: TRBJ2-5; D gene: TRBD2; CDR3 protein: CASSPHAGVQETQYF; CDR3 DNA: TGTGCCAGCAGTCCCCATGCGGGGGTACAAGAGACCCAGTACTTC
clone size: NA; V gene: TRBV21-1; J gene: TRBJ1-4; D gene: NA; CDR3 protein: CASSKGGQGINEKLFF; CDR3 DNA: TGTGCCAGCAGCAAAGGGGGACAGGGAATTAATGAAAAACTGTTTTTT
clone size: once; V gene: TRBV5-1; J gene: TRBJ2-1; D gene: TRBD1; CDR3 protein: CASFTLTGGQANEQFF; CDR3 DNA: TGCGCCAGCTTCACCTTGACAGGGGGCCAAGCCAATGAGCAGTTCTTC
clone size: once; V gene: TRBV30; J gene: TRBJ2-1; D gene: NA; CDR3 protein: CAWSGLNEQFF; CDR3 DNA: TGTGCCTGGAGTGGACTCAATGAGCAGTTCTTC
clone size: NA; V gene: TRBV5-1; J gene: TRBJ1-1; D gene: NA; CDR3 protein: CASSSRSDNGAEAFF; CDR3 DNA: TGCGCCAGCAGCTCGCGCTCGGACAACGGCGCTGAAGCTTTCTTT
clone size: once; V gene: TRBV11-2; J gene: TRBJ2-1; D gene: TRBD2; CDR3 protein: CASSLSGRVNNEQFF; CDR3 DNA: TGTGCCAGCAGCTTGAGCGGGAGAGTTAACAATGAGCAGTTCTTC
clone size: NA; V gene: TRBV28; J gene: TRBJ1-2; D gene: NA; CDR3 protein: CASSVAPGHGYTF; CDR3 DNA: TGTGCCAGCAGCGTGGCACCCGGGCATGGCTACACCTTC
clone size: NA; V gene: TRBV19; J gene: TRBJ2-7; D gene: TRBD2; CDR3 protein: CASSLQRDSSYEQYF; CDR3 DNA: TGTGCCAGTAGTCTCCAGCGGGATTCCTCCTACGAGCAGTACTTC
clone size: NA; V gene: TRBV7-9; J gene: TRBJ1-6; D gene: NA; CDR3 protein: CASSTHRDSPLHF; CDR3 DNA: TGTGCCAGCAGCACCCACAGGGATTCACCCCTCCACTTT
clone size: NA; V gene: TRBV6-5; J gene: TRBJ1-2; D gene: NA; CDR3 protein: CASSLTGRYGYTF; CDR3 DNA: TGTGCCAGCAGTTTAACAGGGCGCTATGGCTACACCTTC
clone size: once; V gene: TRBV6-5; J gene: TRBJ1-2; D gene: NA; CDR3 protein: CASSPRGNVRGYTF; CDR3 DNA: TGTGCCAGCAGCCCCCGGGGAAATGTACGAGGCTACACCTTC
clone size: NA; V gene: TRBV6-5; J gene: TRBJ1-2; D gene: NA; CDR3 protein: CASSQTLTRGYGYTF; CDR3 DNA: TGTGCCAGCAGTCAAACCCTAACACGGGGCTATGGCTACACCTTC
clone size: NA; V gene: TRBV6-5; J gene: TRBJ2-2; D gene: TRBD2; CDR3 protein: CASRKAGADGELFF; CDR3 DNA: TGTGCCAGCAGGAAAGCGGGAGCGGACGGGGAGCTGTTTTTT
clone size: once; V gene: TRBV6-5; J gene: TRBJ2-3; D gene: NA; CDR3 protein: CASSYGQEAQYF; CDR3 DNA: TGTGCCAGCAGTTACGGTCAGGAGGCGCAGTATTTT
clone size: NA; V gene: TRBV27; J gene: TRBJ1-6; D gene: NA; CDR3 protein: CASSPRGQGAYSSYNSPLHF; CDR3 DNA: TGTGCCAGCAGTCCCCGGGGCCAGGGTGCCTATAGCTCCTATAATTCACCCCTCCACTTT
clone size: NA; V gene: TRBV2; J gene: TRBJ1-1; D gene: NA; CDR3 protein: CASRGDIPEAFF; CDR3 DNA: TGTGCCAGCAGGGGGGACATCCCTGAAGCTTTCTTT
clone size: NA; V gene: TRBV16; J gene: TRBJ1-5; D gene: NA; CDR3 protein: CASSQGQSNQPQHF; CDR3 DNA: TGTGCCAGCAGCCAAGGACAGTCCAATCAGCCCCAGCATTTT
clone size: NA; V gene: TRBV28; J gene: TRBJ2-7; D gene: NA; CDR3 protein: CASSLGGEQYF; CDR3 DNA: TGTGCCAGCAGTTTAGGTGGGGAGCAGTACTTC
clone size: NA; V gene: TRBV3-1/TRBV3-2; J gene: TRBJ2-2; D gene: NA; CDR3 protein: CASSPQGSGELFF; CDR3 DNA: TGTGCCAGCAGCCCTCAGGGGTCCGGGGAGCTGTTTTTT
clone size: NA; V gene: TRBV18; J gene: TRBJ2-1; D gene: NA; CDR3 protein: CASSPPTGRNEQFF; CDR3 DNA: TGTGCCAGCTCACCACCGACAGGGAGGAATGAGCAGTTCTTC
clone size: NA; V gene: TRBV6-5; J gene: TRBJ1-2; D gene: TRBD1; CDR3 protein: CASSYSRDSYVYTF; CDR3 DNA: TGTGCCAGCAGTTACTCGAGGGACAGTTATGTCTACACCTTC
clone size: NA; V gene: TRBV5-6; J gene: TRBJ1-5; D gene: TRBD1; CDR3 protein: CASSFYRQGFGNQPQHF; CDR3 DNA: TGTGCCAGCAGCTTTTACCGACAGGGCTTTGGTAATCAGCCCCAGCATTTT
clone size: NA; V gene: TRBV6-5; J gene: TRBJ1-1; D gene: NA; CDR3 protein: CASSYGGSRNTEAFF; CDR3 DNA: TGTGCCAGCAGTTACGGCGGCAGCCGGAACACTGAAGCTTTCTTT
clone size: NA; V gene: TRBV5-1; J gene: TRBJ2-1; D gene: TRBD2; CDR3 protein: CASSLAASGTYNEQFF; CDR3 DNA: TGCGCCAGCAGCTTGGCGGCTAGCGGGACCTACAATGAGCAGTTCTTC
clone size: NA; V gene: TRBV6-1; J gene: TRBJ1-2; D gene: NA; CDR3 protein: CASSEQGYGYTF; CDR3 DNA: TGTGCCAGCAGTGAGCAGGGATATGGCTACACCTTC
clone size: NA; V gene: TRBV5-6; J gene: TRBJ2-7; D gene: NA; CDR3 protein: CASSSTGRYEQYF; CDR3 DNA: TGTGCCAGCAGCTCGACTGGGCGCTACGAGCAGTACTTC
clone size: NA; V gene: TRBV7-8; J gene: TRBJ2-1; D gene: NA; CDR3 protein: CASSLLGTRSYNEQFF; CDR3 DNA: TGTGCCAGCAGCTTGTTGGGGACGCGCTCCTACAATGAGCAGTTCTTC
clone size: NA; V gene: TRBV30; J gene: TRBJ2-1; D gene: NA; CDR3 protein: CAWSETHEQFF; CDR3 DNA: TGTGCCTGGAGTGAGACGCATGAGCAGTTCTTC
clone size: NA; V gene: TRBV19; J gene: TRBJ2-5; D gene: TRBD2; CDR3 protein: CASGRGRETQYF; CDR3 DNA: TGTGCCAGTGGGAGGGGTAGGGAGACCCAGTACTTC
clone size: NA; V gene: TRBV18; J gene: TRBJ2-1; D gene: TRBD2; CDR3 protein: CASSSSGLAGDNEQFF; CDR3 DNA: TGTGCCAGCTCAAGCTCGGGACTAGCGGGAGACAATGAGCAGTTCTTC
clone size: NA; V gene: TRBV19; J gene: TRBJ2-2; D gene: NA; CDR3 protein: CASSESPGRGTGELFF; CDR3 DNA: TGTGCCAGTTCCGAGAGCCCTGGTCGAGGGACCGGGGAGCTGTTTTTT
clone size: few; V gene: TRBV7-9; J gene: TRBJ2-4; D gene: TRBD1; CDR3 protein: CASSPRGPLAKNIQYF; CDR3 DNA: TGTGCCAGCAGCCCTAGGGGGCCTCTAGCCAAAAACATTCAGTACTTC